This T cell receptor beta chain was profiled in a study of T cell responses to AZD1222 COVID-19 vaccine. Trimming left V 5 bases short and J 5 bases short, with 10 bases between. Germline loops: CDR1 LNHDA, CDR2 SQIVND (reference sequence). The CDR3 has 14 residues. Sequenced by immunoSEQ multiplex PCR; TCRdb stores in-frame clones only, minus some. The table shows roughly 180,000 clones, with 91% occurring only once. The specimen comprised peripheral blood, sampled on day 0 of AZD1222 vaccination. The chain combines TRBV19 with TRBJ1-6; D remains unclear. This sequence was found in an adult in good health. The CDR3 DNA reads as TGTGCCAGTAGTTACCGGGAAAATAATTCACCCCTCCACTTT. Its protein product is CASSYRENNSPLHF.